The 29 T cell receptor beta chains below all came from one sample that was sequenced in a study of T and B cells in COVID-19 patients. Each TRB amplification used roughly 230-550 ng of genomic DNA from blood. BIOMED2 TRB-A/B primer pools were used in multiplex TRB PCR. MiXCR was run by TCRdb on the multiplex PCR reads, yielding one entry per CDR3 protein. The repertoire consists of thousands of distinct CDR3 sequences, with about a third occurring once and the leading ten covering about 22%. The material sequenced was blood. The receptors stem from a human donor with active COVID-19.

The V call is TRBV12-3 or TRBV12-4, the J call TRBJ2-2; no reliable D call. The CDR3 runs to 16 residues. V was clipped by 6 bases and J by 0 bases, with 14 bases between them. CDR3 nucleotide sequence: TGTGCCAGCAGCCCTAGACCATTAACGAACACCGGGGAGCTGTTTTTT. Protein product: CASSPRPLTNTGELFF.

Concerning this clonotype itself: An end of the junction differs from the germline gene, which may be a read error. The chain carries TRBV6-5 and TRBJ1-5; tentatively, D is TRBD1 (5 bases). CDR1 is MNHEY, CDR2 SVGAGI, per germline. This CDR3 has 14 amino acids. CDR3 DNA: TGTGCCAGCAGTTACTCCCAGGGAAATCAGCTCCAGCATTTT. As protein: CASSYSQGNQLQHF.

This clonotype was detected a few times. The V gene is TRBV19, the J gene TRBJ2-1; 8 bases align to TRBD2. Germline assignment: CDR1 LNHDA and CDR2 SQIVND (reference sequence). The CDR3 has 18 amino acids. Unmatched junction bases numbered 21, after V lost 1 base and J lost 13 bases. CDR3 nucleotides: TGTGCCAGTAGTATAGTAGGCCTTACGGGGGGGCCCTTAATTAGACAGTTCTTC. It codes for CASSIVGLTGGPLIRQFF.

On this clonotype itself: Being one base from a much bigger clone, this may be a read error. The rearrangement uses TRBV12-3 or TRBV12-4 and TRBJ2-3; 7 bases are shared with TRBD2. The CDR3 sequence is 16 residues long. CDR3 coding DNA: TGTGCCGGCAGTCCCGAGCGGGACCCTAGCACAGATACGCAGTATTTT. This encodes CAGSPERDPSTDTQYF.

The CDR3 protein is CASSANRVVGGADTQYF. CDR3 bases: TGTGCCAGCAGCGCAAACAGGGTTGTGGGGGGCGCAGATACGCAGTATTTT. The chain carries TRBV11-2 and TRBJ2-3, with D perhaps being TRBD1 or TRBD2 (6 bases each). V dropped 5 bases and J dropped 4 bases, with 22 bases sitting between them. CDR1 is SGHAT, CDR2 FQNNGV, per germline. This CDR3 is 17 amino acids long.

The chain employs TRBV5-4 and TRBJ2-7; possible D gene TRBD1, 6 bases. The CDR3 runs 16 residues. From germline, CDR1 is SGHNT and CDR2 YYREEE (reference sequence). V was cut by 4 bases and J by 0 bases, with 17 bases left in between. The CDR3 loop is CASSVPQTGFSYEQYF. DNA of the CDR3: TGTGCCAGCAGCGTACCCCAAACAGGGTTCTCCTACGAGCAGTACTTC.

This clonotype was seen a handful of times. The rearrangement uses TRBV6-5 and TRBJ1-2, with 7 bases aligning to TRBD1. This CDR3 has 12 residues. Trimming removed 6 bases from V and 4 bases from J; junction bases left unmatched: 2. Germline V gene lookup returns CDR1 MNHEY and CDR2 SVGAGI. CDR3 region: CASRGQTYGYTF. The CDR3 nucleotides read TGTGCCAGCAGGGGACAGACCTATGGCTACACCTTC.

In its sample, this clonotype was seen a few times. The J gene is TRBJ1-6, the V gene TRBV6-4; 8 nucleotides align to TRBD1. J lost 4 bases, V lost 3 bases, and 5 bases had no gene match. Per germline, CDR1 MRHNA and CDR2 SNTAGT. This CDR3 is built from 16 residues. The CDR3 nucleotides are TGTGCCAGCAGTGAATCCGGGACAGGTTATAATTCACCCCTCCACTTT. Amino acids: CASSESGTGYNSPLHF.

In this sample, this clonotype turned up a few times. V gene TRBV6-6 combines with J gene TRBJ2-1; no definite D call. Trimming removed 6 bases from V and 2 bases from J, with 14 bases in between. Germline V CDR1 and CDR2: MNHNY, SVGAGI (reference sequence). The CDR3 is made up of 15 amino acids. Written as DNA, the CDR3 is TGTGCCAGCAGCCTGAGTGAGGCTACCTACAATGAGCAGTTCTTC. Protein sequence: CASSLSEATYNEQFF.

The rearrangement joins TRBV6-2 or TRBV6-3 to TRBJ1-5; D may be TRBD1 (6 bases). Looked up from germline, CDR1 is MNHEY and CDR2 is SVGEGT. There are 17 residues in the CDR3. V was trimmed by 1 base and J by 0 bases, leaving 13 bases between them. CDR3 sequence: CASSYWRGPNSNQPQHF. CDR3 sequence (DNA): TGTGCCAGCAGTTACTGGCGGGGGCCAAATAGCAATCAGCCCCAGCATTTT.

The V gene is TRBV20-1, the J gene TRBJ1-3; a weak D match, TRBD1 (5 bases). This CDR3 is 15 amino acids long. Trimming removed 0 bases from V and 3 bases from J, with 12 bases in between. Germline CDR1 and CDR2: DFQATT and SNEGSKA (reference sequence). In DNA form, the CDR3 reads TGCAGTGCTAGAGATTTCGAGGGGTTTGGAAACACCATATATTTT. It encodes CSARDFEGFGNTIYF.

The V and J genes are TRBV18 and TRBJ1-6, with a possible D match to TRBD1 (5 bases). Germline values: CDR1 KGHSH, CDR2 LQKENI. The V end lost 6 bases, the J end lost 10 bases, and 16 bases lay between the germline ends. The length of the CDR3 is 14 residues. This chain's CDR3 is CASSPLGDYSPLHF. CDR3 nucleotides: TGTGCCAGCTCCCCGCTGGGGGACTACTCACCCCTCCACTTT. The full variable domain, with the rest looked up from reference TRBV18 and TRBJ1-6, is NAGVMQNPRHLVRRRGQEARLRCSPMKGHSHVYWYRQLPEEGLKFMVYLQKENIIDESGMPKERFSAEFPKEGPSILRIQQVVRGDSAAYFCASSPLGDYSPLHFGNGTRLTVT.

This clonotype was seen a few times. The gene calls are TRBV27 and TRBJ1-3, with D tentatively TRBD1 (6 bases). With 6 bases removed from V and 4 bases from J, the gap between germline ends came to 16 bases. The CDR3 is 15 amino acids. Germline CDR1 MNHEY, CDR2 SMNVEV (reference sequence). The chain's CDR3 is CASSRNRVPGNTIYF. The DNA for the CDR3 is TGTGCCAGCAGCCGAAACAGGGTTCCAGGAAACACCATATATTTT.

This clonotype was seen only a few times. The V call is TRBV18, the J call TRBJ2-4; D gene uncertain. V dropped 3 bases and J dropped 3 bases, with 9 bases sitting between them. From germline, CDR1 is KGHSH and CDR2 LQKENI. The CDR3 is 14 residues long. CDR3 DNA sequence: TGTGCCAGCTCACCGGGATTAGGCAAAAACATTCAGTACTTC. Protein product: CASSPGLGKNIQYF.

Details on this clonotype: A read error is possible here, since a much larger clone lies one base away. J is TRBJ2-1 and V is TRBV19, with D possibly being TRBD1 (6 bases). The CDR3 spans 15 residues. V was pared by 5 bases and J by 10 bases, with 21 bases between. CDR1 LNHDA and CDR2 SQIVND come from the germline V gene (reference sequence). The CDR3 spells CASSVQGGLNYEQFF. The CDR3 DNA is TGTGCCAGTAGTGTACAGGGTGGTCTAAACTACGAGCAGTTCTTC.

The chain has TRBV5-6 and TRBJ2-5; D call uncertain. This CDR3 contains 12 residues. The V gene's germline CDR1 is SGHDT and CDR2 YYEEEE. Trimming removed 3 bases from V and 5 bases from J, with 8 bases in between. The CDR3, as DNA: TGTGCCAGCAGCTCCCGTATCGAGACCCAGTACTTC. Its protein product is CASSSRIETQYF.

This clonotype is medium-sized within its sample. V usage is TRBV15 and J usage is TRBJ2-3; D gene ambiguous. Germline values: CDR1 LNHNV, CDR2 YYDKDF (reference sequence). V was clipped by 0 bases and J by 5 bases, with 12 bases between them. This CDR3 is built from 15 residues. CDR3 amino acids: CATSREFSRQDTQYF. Here the CDR3 DNA reads TGTGCCACCAGCAGAGAATTTTCACGGCAAGATACGCAGTATTTT.

This rearrangement joins TRBV6-6 to TRBJ1-6; D not certain. The V gene lost 8 bases and the J gene lost 7 bases, with 12 bases spanning the gap. The germline V gene encodes CDR1 MNHNY and CDR2 SVGAGI (reference sequence). The CDR3 runs 13 residues. CDR3 sequence reads: CASLNNPNSPLHF. The CDR3 nucleotides read TGTGCCAGCCTTAACAATCCCAATTCACCCCTCCACTTT.

In DNA form, the CDR3 reads TGTGCCAGCAGAGGCTTCGGGACAGGGGCGTACAATGAGCAGTTCTTC. Translated: CASRGFGTGAYNEQFF. This sequence joins TRBV6-6 and TRBJ2-1; 10 bases align to TRBD1. Looked up from germline, CDR1 is MNHNY and CDR2 is SVGAGI (reference sequence). CDR3 size: 16 residues. V was clipped by 6 bases and J by 4 bases; unmatched bases: 9.

There are a few counts of this clonotype. The chain has TRBV5-1 and TRBJ2-2; D tentatively reads TRBD1 or TRBD2 (5 bases each). The length of the CDR3 is 14 residues. Germline CDR1 and CDR2: SGHRS and YFSETQ. The V end was cut by 4 bases, the J end by 13 bases, with 20 bases between. Here the CDR3 DNA reads TGCGCCAGCAGCGACCGGGACCCCACCGGGTGGCTGTTTTTT. This gives the protein CASSDRDPTGWLFF. The full variable domain, completed using reference TRBV5-1 and TRBJ2-2, is KAGVTQTPRYLIKTRGQQVTLSCSPISGHRSVSWYQQTPGQGLQFLFEYFSETQRNKGNFPGRFSGRQFSNSRSEMNVSTLELGDSALYLCASSDRDPTGWLFFGEGSRLTVL.

This clonotype was found a few times. This chain joins TRBV5-4 and TRBJ2-3; TRBD1 aligns across 7 bases. V shed 4 bases and J 0 bases; nucleotides not matched to a gene: 8. This CDR3 is 16 amino acids long. Germline V gene sequence: CDR1 SGHNT, CDR2 YYREEE (reference sequence). Here the CDR3 DNA reads TGTGCCAGCAGCGGGAAGACAGGGATCAGCACAGATACGCAGTATTTT. This sequence encodes CASSGKTGISTDTQYF.

This clonotype was seen a few times. The genes are TRBV29-1 and TRBJ1-2, with D hard to call. V lost 4 bases and J lost 5, with 14 bases in between. Germline V lookup: CDR1 SQVTM, CDR2 ANQGSEA. The CDR3 runs to 13 residues. This CDR3 is CSVAGPTLYGYTF. CDR3 nucleotides: TGCAGCGTTGCCGGACCTACTCTTTATGGCTACACCTTC.

The rearrangement joins TRBV11-2 to TRBJ1-3, with D perhaps TRBD1 (5 bases). CDR1 and CDR2 (germline): SGHAT, FQNNGV. The CDR3 contains 15 residues. The germline V and J ends were trimmed by 4 bases and 7 bases, with 17 bases remaining between them. For the CDR3, the DNA is TGTGCCAGCAGCTCGACCGGGACCTACAGTAACACCATATATTTT. It encodes CASSSTGTYSNTIYF.

This clonotype showed up just a few times. V gene TRBV5-6 combines with J gene TRBJ1-1; D unresolved. Trimming removed 0 bases at V and 1 base at J, with 7 bases between. Germline loops: CDR1 SGHDT, CDR2 YYEEEE. The CDR3 runs to 14 residues. This CDR3 is CASSLVGRNTEAFF. The DNA of the CDR3 is TGTGCCAGCAGCTTGGTGGGCAGGAACACTGAAGCTTTCTTT.

The gene calls are TRBV19 and TRBJ1-5; TRBD1 is a possible D gene (5 bases). Germline lookup yields CDR1 LNHDA and CDR2 SQIVND (reference sequence). Trimming took 2 bases from V and 0 from J, leaving 11 bases between them. The CDR3 extends over 16 amino acids. The CDR3 protein is CASSIFGAYSNQPQHF. The CDR3 region has the DNA TGTGCCAGTAGTATATTTGGGGCATATAGCAATCAGCCCCAGCATTTT. The variable domain in full, completed from reference TRBV19 and TRBJ1-5, reads DGGITQSPKYLFRKEGQNVTLSCEQNLNHDAMYWYRQDPGQGLRLIYYSQIVNDFQKGDIAEGYSVSREKKESFPLTVTSAQKNPTAFYLCASSIFGAYSNQPQHFGDGTRLSIL.

This rearrangement joins TRBV6-2 or TRBV6-3 to TRBJ1-1, with D unresolved. The V gene's germline CDR1 is MNHEY and CDR2 SVGEGT. The CDR3 covers 15 residues. V was pared by 8 bases and J by 1 base, with 17 bases between. Here the CDR3 DNA reads TGTGCCAGCTCCCACGGGCAGGCGGGGAACACTGAAGCTTTCTTT. It yields the protein CASSHGQAGNTEAFF.

Judged by abundance, this clonotype is medium-sized. This chain connects TRBV19 to TRBJ2-5; TRBD2 might be the D (6 bases). Germline loops: CDR1 LNHDA, CDR2 SQIVND (reference sequence). V was trimmed by 5 bases and J by 5 bases, leaving 6 bases between them. The CDR3 runs to 11 residues. The DNA of the CDR3 is TGTGCCAGTAGTGGGGGGGAGACCCAGTACTTC. It encodes CASSGGETQYF.

Points on this clonotype: This clone may be a read error of a much larger clone one base away. The CDR3 reads CASSRNRAGNNKKLFF. CDR3 in DNA: TGTGCCAGTAGTCGGAACAGGGCCGGAAACAATAAAAAACTGTTTTTT. The chain couples TRBV19 to TRBJ1-4; D is possibly TRBD1 (6 bases). The germline V and J ends were trimmed by 5 bases and 9 bases, with 22 bases remaining between them. Germline V gene lookup returns CDR1 LNHDA and CDR2 SQIVND (reference sequence). This CDR3 spans 16 amino acids.

This clonotype is deemed medium-sized (0.01 to 0.1%). The chain couples TRBV24-1 to TRBJ2-2; no definite D call. Germline CDR1 KGHDR, CDR2 SFDVKD. V was pared by 9 bases and J by 1 base, with 5 bases between. The length of the CDR3 is 12 residues. The CDR3 region is CATAGNTGELFF. The CDR3 coding sequence is TGTGCCACCGCAGGGAACACCGGGGAGCTGTTTTTT.